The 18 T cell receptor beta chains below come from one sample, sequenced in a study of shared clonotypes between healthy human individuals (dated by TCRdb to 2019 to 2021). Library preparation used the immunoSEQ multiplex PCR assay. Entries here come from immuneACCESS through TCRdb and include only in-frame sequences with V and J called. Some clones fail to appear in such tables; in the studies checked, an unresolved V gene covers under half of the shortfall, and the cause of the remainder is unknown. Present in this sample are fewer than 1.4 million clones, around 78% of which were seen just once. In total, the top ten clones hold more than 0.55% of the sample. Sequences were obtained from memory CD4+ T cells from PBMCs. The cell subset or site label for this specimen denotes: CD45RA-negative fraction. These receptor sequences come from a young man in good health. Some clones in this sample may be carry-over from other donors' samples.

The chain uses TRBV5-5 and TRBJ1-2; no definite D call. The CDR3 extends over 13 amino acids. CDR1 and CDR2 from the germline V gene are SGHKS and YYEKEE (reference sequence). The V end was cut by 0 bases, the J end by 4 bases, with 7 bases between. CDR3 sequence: CASSLDSVYGYTF. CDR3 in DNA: TGTGCCAGCAGCTTGGATTCGGTCTATGGCTACACCTTC.

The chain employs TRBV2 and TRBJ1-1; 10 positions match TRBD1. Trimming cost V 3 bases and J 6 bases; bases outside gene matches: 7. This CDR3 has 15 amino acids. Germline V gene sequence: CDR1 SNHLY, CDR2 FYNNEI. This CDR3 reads CASSERTGGLAEAFF. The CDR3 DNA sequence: TGTGCCAGCAGTGAGAGGACAGGGGGTCTCGCTGAAGCTTTCTTT.

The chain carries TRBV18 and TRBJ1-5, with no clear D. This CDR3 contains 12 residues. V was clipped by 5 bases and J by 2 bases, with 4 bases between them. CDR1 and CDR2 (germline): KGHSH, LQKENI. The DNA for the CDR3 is TGTGCCAGCTCAGGGGGCAATCAGCCCCAGCATTTT. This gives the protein CASSGGNQPQHF.

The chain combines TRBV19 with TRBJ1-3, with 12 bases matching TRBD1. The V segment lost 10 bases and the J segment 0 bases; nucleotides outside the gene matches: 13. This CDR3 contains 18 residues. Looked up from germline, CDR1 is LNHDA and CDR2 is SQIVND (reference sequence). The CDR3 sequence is CATRDRGHRTGSGNTIYF. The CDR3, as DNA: TGTGCCACCCGGGACAGGGGGCATAGAACTGGCTCTGGAAACACCATATATTTT.

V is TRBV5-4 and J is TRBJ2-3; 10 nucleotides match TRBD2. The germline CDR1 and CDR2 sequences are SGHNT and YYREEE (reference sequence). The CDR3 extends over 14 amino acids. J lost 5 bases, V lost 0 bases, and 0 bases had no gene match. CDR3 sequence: CASSLASGRDTQYF. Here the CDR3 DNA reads TGTGCCAGCAGCTTGGCTAGCGGGAGAGATACGCAGTATTTT.

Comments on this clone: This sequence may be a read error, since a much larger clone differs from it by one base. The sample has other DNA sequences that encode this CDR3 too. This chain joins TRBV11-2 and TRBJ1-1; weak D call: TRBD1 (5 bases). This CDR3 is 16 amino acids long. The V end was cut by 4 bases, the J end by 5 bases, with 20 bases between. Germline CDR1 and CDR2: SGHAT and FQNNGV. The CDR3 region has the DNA TGTGCCAGCAGCTCCCTGGTAGGGATCAAGGGGACTGAAGCTTTCTTT. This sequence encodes CASSSLVGIKGTEAFF.

CDR3 residues: CASSLATNIQYF. The DNA of the CDR3 is TGTGCCAGCAGTTTAGCAACTAACATTCAGTACTTC. This chain joins TRBV28 and TRBJ2-4; the D is unclear. The CDR3 runs to 12 residues. CDR1 and CDR2 (germline): MDHEN, SYDVKM. The V end was cut by 2 bases, the J end by 7 bases, with 6 bases between.

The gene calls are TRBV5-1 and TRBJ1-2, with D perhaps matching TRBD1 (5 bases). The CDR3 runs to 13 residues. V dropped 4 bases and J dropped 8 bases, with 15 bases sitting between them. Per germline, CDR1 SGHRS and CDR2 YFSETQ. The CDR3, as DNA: TGCGCCAGCAGCCCGGTAGTGGGGGAAGGCTACACCTTC. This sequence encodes CASSPVVGEGYTF. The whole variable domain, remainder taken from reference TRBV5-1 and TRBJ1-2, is KAGVTQTPRYLIKTRGQQVTLSCSPISGHRSVSWYQQTPGQGLQFLFEYFSETQRNKGNFPGRFSGRQFSNSRSEMNVSTLELGDSALYLCASSPVVGEGYTFGSGTRLTVV.

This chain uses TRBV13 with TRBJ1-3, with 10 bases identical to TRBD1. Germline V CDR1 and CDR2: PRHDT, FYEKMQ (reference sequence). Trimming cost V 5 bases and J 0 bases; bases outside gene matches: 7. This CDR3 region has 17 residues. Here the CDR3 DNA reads TGTGCCAGCAGCGGCCGGGACAGGGGTCCCTCTGGAAACACCATATATTTT. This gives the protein CASSGRDRGPSGNTIYF.

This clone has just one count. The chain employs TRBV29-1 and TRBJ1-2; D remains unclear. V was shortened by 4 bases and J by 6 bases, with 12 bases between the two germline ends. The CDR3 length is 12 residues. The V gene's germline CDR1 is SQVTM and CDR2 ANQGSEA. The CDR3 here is CSVAGLRDGYTF. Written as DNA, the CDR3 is TGCAGCGTTGCGGGCCTTCGGGATGGCTACACCTTC.

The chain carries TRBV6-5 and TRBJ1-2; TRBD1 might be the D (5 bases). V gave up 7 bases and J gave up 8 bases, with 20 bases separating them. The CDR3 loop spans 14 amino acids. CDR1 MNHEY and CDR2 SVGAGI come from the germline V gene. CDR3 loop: CASIASGGGSGYTF. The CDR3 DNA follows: TGTGCCAGCATTGCGTCCGGGGGTGGAAGCGGCTACACCTTC.

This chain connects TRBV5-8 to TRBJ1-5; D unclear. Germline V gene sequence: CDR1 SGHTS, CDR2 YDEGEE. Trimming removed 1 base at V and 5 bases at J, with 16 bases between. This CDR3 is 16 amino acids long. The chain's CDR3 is CASSLWVHAVDQPQHF. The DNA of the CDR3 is TGTGCCAGCAGCTTGTGGGTTCACGCGGTTGATCAGCCCCAGCATTTT.

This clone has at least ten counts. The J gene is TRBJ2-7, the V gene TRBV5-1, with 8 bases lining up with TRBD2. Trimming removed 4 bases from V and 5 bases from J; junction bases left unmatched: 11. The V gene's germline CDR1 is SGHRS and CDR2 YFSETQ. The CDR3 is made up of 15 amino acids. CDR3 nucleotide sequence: TGCGCCAGCAGCACGGGCCCGGGAGGGCCGGACGAGCAGTACTTC. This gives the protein CASSTGPGGPDEQYF.

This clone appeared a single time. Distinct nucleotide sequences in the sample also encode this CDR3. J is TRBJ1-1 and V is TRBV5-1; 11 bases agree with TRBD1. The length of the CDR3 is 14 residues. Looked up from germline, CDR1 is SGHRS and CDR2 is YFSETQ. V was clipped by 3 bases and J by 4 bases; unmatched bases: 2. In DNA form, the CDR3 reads TGCGCCAGCAGCTCTGGGACAGGGGGCACTGAAGCTTTCTTT. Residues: CASSSGTGGTEAFF.

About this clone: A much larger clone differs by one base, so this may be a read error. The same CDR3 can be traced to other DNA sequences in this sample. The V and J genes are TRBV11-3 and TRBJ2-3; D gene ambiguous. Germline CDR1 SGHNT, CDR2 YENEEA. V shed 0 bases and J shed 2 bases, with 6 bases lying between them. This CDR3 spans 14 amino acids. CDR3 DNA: TGTGCCAGCAGCTTAGATGGCAACACAGATACGCAGTATTTT. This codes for CASSLDGNTDTQYF.

Here the CDR3 DNA reads TGCGCCAGCAGCTTGGGGTCCACCCATCTCGGGGAAGCTTTCTTT. This codes for CASSLGSTHLGEAFF. The gene calls are TRBV5-1 and TRBJ1-1; no clear D gene. The length of the CDR3 is 15 residues. Germline CDR1 and CDR2: SGHRS and YFSETQ. Trimming cost V 0 bases and J 8 bases, with 17 bases left between them.

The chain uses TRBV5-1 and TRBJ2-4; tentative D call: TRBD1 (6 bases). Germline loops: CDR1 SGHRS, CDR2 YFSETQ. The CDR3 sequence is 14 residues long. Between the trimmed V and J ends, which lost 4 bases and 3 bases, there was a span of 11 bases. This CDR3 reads CASSPDSLKNIQYF. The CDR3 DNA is TGCGCCAGCAGCCCGGACAGCCTCAAAAACATTCAGTACTTC.

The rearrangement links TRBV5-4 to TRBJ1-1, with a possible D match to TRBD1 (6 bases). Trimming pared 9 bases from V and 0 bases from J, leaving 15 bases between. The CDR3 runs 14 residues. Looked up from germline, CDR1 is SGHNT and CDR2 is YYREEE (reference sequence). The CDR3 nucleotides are TGTGCCACATCGACACAGGGAGTGAACACTGAAGCTTTCTTT. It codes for CATSTQGVNTEAFF. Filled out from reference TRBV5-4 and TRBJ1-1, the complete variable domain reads ETGVTQSPTHLIKTRGQQVTLRCSSQSGHNTVSWYQQALGQGPQFIFQYYREEENGRGNFPPRFSGLQFPNYSSELNVNALELDDSALYLCATSTQGVNTEAFFGQGTRLTVV.